Below, one T cell receptor beta chain is given with its context. Its matching antigen is unknown. This specimen comes from a study of vaccination effects on CD4 cells after COVID-19. Study-level information: Participants each got two BNT162b2 or mRNA-1273 vaccine doses. Notes on the study in general: At late timepoints after vaccination, vaccine- and infection-induced clones shrank markedly.

ViraFEST expansion of antigen-specific CD4+ T cells with viral peptide pools preceded sequencing. Subsequent to 10 days of culture, CD4+ T cells were isolated. The study found no prior SARS-CoV-2 infection in the vaccine recipients, who tested negative for nucleocapsid antibodies. About 1.8 million PBMC were seeded per well and grown in the presence of approximately 9.5 IU/ml IL-2 and about 10 ug/ml peptides. A half-medium replacement with IL-2 medium was carried out on days 3 and 7. Looked up from germline, CDR1 is GTSNPN and CDR2 is SVGIG (reference sequence). This CDR3 contains 14 residues. V lost 2 bases to trimming and J lost 7 bases; unmatched junction nucleotides: 5. Assay: immunoSEQ multiplex PCR; the TCRdb copy retains only in-frame clones and omits some. The data show tens of thousands of clones, with around 72% seen just once and 19% held by the top ten.

This chain joins TRBV30 and TRBJ2-2, with 9 positions matching TRBD1. The sequencing used CD4+ T cells from PBMCs cultured with HCoV-NL63 spike peptides, collected before COVID-19 vaccination. This receptor was taken from a human donor who received a COVID-19 vaccine. The CDR3 DNA follows: TGTGCCTGGAGTTTACAGGGGGCTAGCGGGGAGCTGTTTTTT. The encoded protein is CAWSLQGASGELFF. The variable domain in full, completed from reference TRBV30 and TRBJ2-2, reads SQTIHQWPATLVQPVGSPLSLECTVEGTSNPNLYWYRQAAGRGLQLLFYSVGIGQISSEVPQNLSASRPQDRQFILSSKKLLLSDSGFYLCAWSLQGASGELFFGEGSRLTVL.